This T cell receptor beta chain was observed in a study of human T cells and chemical hapten exposure. Study-wide background: Yields of TCR per sample differed, chiefly owing to small differences in pooled library volume. The study, taken as a whole, reports: The number of TCRs over 1 in 1000 frequency stayed unchanged after DPC.

This clonotype has only a few counts. Its antigen is undetermined. Indicated time point: healthy volunteer bleed at 6 weeks. Unfractionated whole blood yielded total RNA. The library tagged individual cDNA molecules with unique molecular identifiers. The authors' processing: Samples held a median of 95,638 TCRs, range roughly 20,000–750,000. TCRdb passed the RACE reads through MiXCR, listing each CDR3 protein once. TCRdb's processing, not the authors' own work, is the source of the V and J calls. The sample lists 35,000 to 55,000 distinct CDR3 sequences, 3.7% occurring once. V was clipped by 1 base and J by 4 bases, with 11 bases between them. This CDR3 has 14 amino acids. Per the germline V gene, CDR1 is DFQATT and CDR2 is SNEGSKA (reference sequence).

The chain has TRBV20-1 and TRBJ1-5; unclear D gene. The material sequenced was whole blood. The sequence was collected from a human donor in good health. Some clones in this sample may be carry-over from other donors' samples. The CDR3 nucleotides read TGCAGTGCTAGAGTGTCTAACAGAAATCAGCCCCAGCATTTT. Residues: CSARVSNRNQPQHF.